The 13 T cell receptor beta chains in this list originate from one sample, sequenced in a study of T cell clones after liver transplantation. Measured with immunoSEQ multiplex PCR; TCRdb has only the in-frame clones, and not every one. The sample records about 68,000 clones, about 91% being singletons. Material: CD4+ T cells from blood, obtained less than 26 months after liver transplant. All receptors come from a human patient who received a liver transplant. The graft donor may have given rise to some T cells.

The chain couples TRBV5-4 to TRBJ2-2; D ambiguous. Trimming stripped 3 bases from V and 6 bases from J, with 15 bases between. Germline CDR1 SGHNT, CDR2 YYREEE (reference sequence). CDR3 length: 15 residues. The CDR3 spells CASSSRSGPPGELFF. The CDR3 nucleotides read TGTGCCAGCAGCTCGCGGTCCGGGCCCCCCGGGGAGCTGTTTTTT.

The CDR3 DNA follows: TGTGCCAGCAGCGTCTCAGCCCCTCGGGGCTATAGCACAGATACGCAGTATTTT. Its translation: CASSVSAPRGYSTDTQYF. This chain joins TRBV9 and TRBJ2-3, with D perhaps being TRBD1 or TRBD2 (5 bases each). The CDR3 contains 18 residues. With 2 bases removed from V and 0 bases from J, the gap between germline ends came to 19 bases. Looked up from germline, CDR1 is SGDLS and CDR2 is YYNGEE.

The gene calls are TRBV7-9 and TRBJ2-1; 8 bases match TRBD1. This CDR3 has 16 amino acids. Germline lookup yields CDR1 SEHNR and CDR2 FQNEAQ (reference sequence). Trimming cost V 5 bases and J 8 bases; bases outside gene matches: 14. CDR3 in amino acids: CASSPEIAGGLDEQFF. The CDR3 DNA follows: TGTGCCAGCAGCCCGGAAATAGCAGGGGGCTTAGATGAGCAGTTCTTC. Complete variable domain (other parts from reference TRBV7-9 and TRBJ2-1): DTGVSQNPRHKITKRGQNVTFRCDPISEHNRLYWYRQTLGQGPEFLTYFQNEAQLEKSRLLSDRFSAERPKGSFSTLEIQRTEQGDSAMYLCASSPEIAGGLDEQFFGPGTRLTVL.

V usage is TRBV5-1 and J usage is TRBJ2-2; D is perhaps TRBD2 (5 bases). CDR1 and CDR2 (germline): SGHRS, YFSETQ. Trimming removed 1 base from V and 5 bases from J, with 15 bases in between. The CDR3 sequence is 16 residues long. The CDR3 reads CASSLPGNIGTGELFF. CDR3 in DNA: TGCGCCAGCAGCTTGCCGGGGAATATCGGGACCGGGGAGCTGTTTTTT. The full variable domain, completed using reference TRBV5-1 and TRBJ2-2, is KAGVTQTPRYLIKTRGQQVTLSCSPISGHRSVSWYQQTPGQGLQFLFEYFSETQRNKGNFPGRFSGRQFSNSRSEMNVSTLELGDSALYLCASSLPGNIGTGELFFGEGSRLTVL.

This chain connects TRBV30 to TRBJ2-5; 11 bases are a match to TRBD2. CDR3 size: 14 residues. The trim removed 3 bases at V and 5 bases at J, leaving 5 bases unmatched. CDR1 is GTSNPN, CDR2 SVGIG, per germline (reference sequence). The CDR3 sequence is CAWRLAGGGETQYF. As DNA, the CDR3 is TGTGCCTGGAGGTTAGCGGGAGGGGGGGAGACCCAGTACTTC.

The chain joins TRBV19 to TRBJ1-5; 9 bases are a match to TRBD1. In germline, CDR1 is LNHDA, CDR2 SQIVND (reference sequence). The CDR3 covers 15 residues. Trimming took 5 bases from V and 7 from J; bases not matched to a gene: 9. CDR3 residues: CASSLPGQGGQPQHF. The CDR3 DNA sequence: TGTGCCAGTAGTTTGCCGGGACAGGGCGGACAGCCCCAGCATTTT.

The gene calls are TRBV11-2 and TRBJ1-3, with D possibly TRBD1 on 5 matching bases. Trimming cost V 4 bases and J 8 bases, with 12 bases left between them. Germline CDR1 is SGHAT and CDR2 is FQNNGV. This CDR3 spans 13 amino acids. Here the CDR3 reads CASSSRWGDTIYF. CDR3 sequence (DNA): TGTGCCAGCAGCTCCCGTTGGGGGGACACCATATATTTT.

The chain has TRBV5-6 and TRBJ2-7; D gene unclear. V lost 4 bases, J lost 1 base, and 18 bases lay in between. Germline V CDR1 and CDR2: SGHDT, YYEEEE. The CDR3 spans 16 residues. The DNA for the CDR3 is TGTGCCAGCAGCGCCCCTCTAGGCGGTATGTCCTACGAGCAGTACTTC. Its translation: CASSAPLGGMSYEQYF.

The chain has TRBV27 and TRBJ2-7, with TRBD2 identical over 7 bases. CDR1 and CDR2 (germline): MNHEY, SMNVEV (reference sequence). The V gene end was trimmed by 5 bases and the J gene end by 3 bases; junction bases not matched to a gene: 7. CDR3 size: 14 residues. The CDR3 coding sequence is TGTGCCAGCAGTCCCCGGACTAGAGTCTACGAGCAGTACTTC. This encodes CASSPRTRVYEQYF.

The chain has TRBV7-2 and TRBJ2-7, with 7 bases matching TRBD2. Germline CDR1 and CDR2: SGHTA and FQGNSA. CDR3 length: 12 amino acids. Trimming at V came to 5 bases and at J to 7 bases, leaving 5 bases not matched to a gene. CDR3 nucleotides: TGTGCCAGCAGCCCACGGGGGGTAGAGCAGTACTTC. Translation: CASSPRGVEQYF.

This clone has only a few counts. The chain is built from TRBV11-3 and TRBJ2-7, with TRBD1 matching over 7 bases. This CDR3 has 14 residues. Per the germline V gene, CDR1 is SGHNT and CDR2 is YENEEA. J lost 0 bases, V lost 5 bases, and 4 bases had no gene match. In nucleotides, the CDR3 is TGTGCCAGCAGCAGGGGACAGAGCTCCTACGAGCAGTACTTC. Protein product: CASSRGQSSYEQYF.

This clone occurred once. V is TRBV18 and J is TRBJ1-1, with TRBD1 identical over 8 bases. From germline, CDR1 is KGHSH and CDR2 LQKENI. The CDR3 is 17 residues long. The trim removed 4 bases at V and 2 bases at J, leaving 12 bases unmatched. CDR3 DNA: TGTGCCAGCTCACTTGGACAGGGAGGAGGAAAAAACACTGAAGCTTTCTTT. Translation: CASSLGQGGGKNTEAFF.

The chain combines TRBV5-1 with TRBJ2-7, with D tentatively TRBD2 (5 bases). CDR1 and CDR2 from the germline V gene are SGHRS and YFSETQ. The CDR3 is 13 amino acids. The V gene lost 7 bases and the J gene lost 2 bases, with 13 bases spanning the gap. The CDR3 coding sequence is TGCGCCAGCGGATCCGACGGGACCTACGAGCAGTACTTC. Protein: CASGSDGTYEQYF.